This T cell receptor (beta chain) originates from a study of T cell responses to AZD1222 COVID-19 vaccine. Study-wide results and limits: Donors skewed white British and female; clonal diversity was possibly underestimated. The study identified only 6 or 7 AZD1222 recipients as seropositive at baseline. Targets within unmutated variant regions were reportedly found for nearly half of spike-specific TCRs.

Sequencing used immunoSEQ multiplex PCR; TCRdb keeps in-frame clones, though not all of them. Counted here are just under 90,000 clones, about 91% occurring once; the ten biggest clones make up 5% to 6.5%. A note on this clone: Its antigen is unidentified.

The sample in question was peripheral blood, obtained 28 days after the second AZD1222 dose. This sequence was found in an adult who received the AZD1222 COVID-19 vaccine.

CDR3 sequence: CSVRTGMNTEAFF. CDR3 sequence (DNA): TGCAGCGTTAGGACAGGGATGAACACTGAAGCTTTCTTT. The chain joins TRBV29-1 to TRBJ1-1; 8 bases are shared with TRBD1. Trimming took 5 bases from V and 0 from J; bases not matched to a gene: 2. Germline CDR1 is SQVTM and CDR2 is ANQGSEA. The CDR3 covers 13 residues. Complete variable domain (other parts from reference TRBV29-1 and TRBJ1-1): SAVISQKPSRDICQRGTSLTIQCQVDSQVTMMFWYRQQPGQSLTLIATANQGSEATYESGFVIDKFPISRPNLTFSTLTVSNMSPEDSSIYLCSVRTGMNTEAFFGQGTRLTVV.